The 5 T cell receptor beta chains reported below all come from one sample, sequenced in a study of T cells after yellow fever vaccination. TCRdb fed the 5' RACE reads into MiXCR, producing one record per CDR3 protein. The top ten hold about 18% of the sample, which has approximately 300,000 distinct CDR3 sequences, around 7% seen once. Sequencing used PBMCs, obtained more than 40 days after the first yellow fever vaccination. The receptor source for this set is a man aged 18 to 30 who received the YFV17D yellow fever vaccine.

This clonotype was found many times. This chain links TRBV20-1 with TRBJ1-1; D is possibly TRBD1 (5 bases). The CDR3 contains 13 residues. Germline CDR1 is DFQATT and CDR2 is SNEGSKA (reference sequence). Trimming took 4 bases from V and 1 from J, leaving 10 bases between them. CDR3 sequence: CSAKPGSNTEAFF. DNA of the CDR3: TGCAGTGCTAAGCCAGGGTCGAACACTGAAGCTTTCTTT.

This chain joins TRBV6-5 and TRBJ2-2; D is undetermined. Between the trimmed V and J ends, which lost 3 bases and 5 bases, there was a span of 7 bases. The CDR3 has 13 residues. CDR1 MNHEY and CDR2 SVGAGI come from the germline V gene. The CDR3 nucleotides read TGTGCCAGCAGTTATACCGGGACCGGGGAGCTGTTTTTT. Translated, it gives CASSYTGTGELFF.

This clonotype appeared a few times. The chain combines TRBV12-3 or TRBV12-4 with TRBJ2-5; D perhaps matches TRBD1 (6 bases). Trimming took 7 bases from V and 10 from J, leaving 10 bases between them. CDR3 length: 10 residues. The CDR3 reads CASMGASQYF. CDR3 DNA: TGTGCCAGCATGGGGGCAAGCCAGTACTTC.

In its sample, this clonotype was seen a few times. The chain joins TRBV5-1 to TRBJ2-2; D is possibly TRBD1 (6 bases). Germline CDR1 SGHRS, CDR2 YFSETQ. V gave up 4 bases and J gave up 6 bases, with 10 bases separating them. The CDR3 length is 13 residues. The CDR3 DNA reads TGCGCCAGCAGCCCTGGGACATCCGGGGAGCTGTTTTTT. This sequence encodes CASSPGTSGELFF.

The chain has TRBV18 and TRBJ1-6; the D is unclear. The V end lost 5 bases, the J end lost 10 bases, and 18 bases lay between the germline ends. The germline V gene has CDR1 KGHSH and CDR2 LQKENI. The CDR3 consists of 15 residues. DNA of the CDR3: TGTGCCAGCTCAACGACGGACGGGGTGGGATCACCCCTCCACTTT. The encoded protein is CASSTTDGVGSPLHF.